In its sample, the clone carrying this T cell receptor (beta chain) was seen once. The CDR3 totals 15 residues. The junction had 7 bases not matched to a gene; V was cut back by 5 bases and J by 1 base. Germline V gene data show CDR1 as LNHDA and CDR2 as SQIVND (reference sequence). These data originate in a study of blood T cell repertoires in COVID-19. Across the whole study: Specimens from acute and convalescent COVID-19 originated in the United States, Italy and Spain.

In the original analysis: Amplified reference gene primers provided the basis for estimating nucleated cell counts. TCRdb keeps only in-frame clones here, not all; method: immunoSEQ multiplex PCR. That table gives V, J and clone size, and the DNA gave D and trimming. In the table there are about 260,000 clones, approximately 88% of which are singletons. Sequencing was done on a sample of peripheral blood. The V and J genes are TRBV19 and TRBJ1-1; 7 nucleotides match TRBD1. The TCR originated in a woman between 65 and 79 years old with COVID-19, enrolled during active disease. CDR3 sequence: CASSLQDRTNTEAFF. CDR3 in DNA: TGTGCCAGTAGTCTCCAGGACAGGACGAACACTGAAGCTTTCTTT.